This T cell receptor (beta chain) was captured by sequencing in a study of blood T cell repertoires in COVID-19. Study summary: Acute and convalescent COVID-19 samples came from the United States, Italy and Spain. The cDNA or gDNA used as material had been derived from T cells, B-cell-depleted T cells, or PBMCs.

Patients at the Seattle site were enrolled during active infection and followed longitudinally. Per the original data handling: Reference gene primers were amplified, and this amplification served to estimate nucleated cell counts. This table comes from immunoSEQ multiplex PCR, and its TCRdb copy is limited to in-frame clones, with some not included. V and J calls and clone size are copied from that table; D and trimming were computed from the DNA. The sample contains 250,000 to 350,000 clones, 80% to 85% of which appear only once. The trim removed 3 bases at V and 4 bases at J, leaving 4 bases unmatched. CDR1 and CDR2 (germline): KGHSH, LQKENI. The CDR3 is made up of 14 amino acids.

The sample taken for sequencing was peripheral blood. The gene calls are TRBV18 and TRBJ2-5, with 8 bases lining up with TRBD2. This TCR was recovered from a person between 65 and 80 years old with COVID-19, enrolled during active disease. This CDR3 reads CASSPSGMGETQYF. Written as DNA, the CDR3 is TGTGCCAGCTCACCTAGCGGGATGGGAGAGACCCAGTACTTC.